This TCR beta chain derives from a study of blood T cell repertoires in COVID-19. This CDR3 region has 14 residues. V shed 0 bases and J shed 4 bases, with 9 bases lying between them. Per germline, CDR1 MGHRA and CDR2 YSYEKL. Here immunoSEQ multiplex PCR was the method, and the copy in TCRdb shows in-frame clones only, minus some. The sample holds 150,000 to 200,000 clones, 85% seen once. This rearrangement joins TRBV4-1 to TRBJ1-2; D gene uncertain. The source of this sequence is a human donor with acute or convalescent COVID-19. The donor label of this sample is uncertain. Sequencing used peripheral blood. The CDR3 sequence: CASSQEEGFYGYTF. CDR3 coding DNA: TGCGCCAGCAGCCAAGAGGAGGGTTTCTATGGCTACACCTTC.